These T cell receptor beta chains were read from a single sample in a study of blood T cell repertoires in COVID-19. Repertoires were generated with immunoSEQ multiplex PCR, while TCRdb's copy carries only in-frame clones and drops some. The data hold around 150,000 clones, with around 81% observed a single time. Sequencing was carried out using peripheral blood. The receptors here all came from a man between 60 and 70 years old with active or convalescent COVID-19. Each CDR3 is given with its conserved first and last residue. The order of the fields is CDR3 DNA, CDR3 protein, V gene, D gene, CDR3 length, J gene, clone size. The D gene is left open where the match is weak. Only part of the rows carry a size: once, few, many, or a class if the clone is expanded.

TGCGCCAGCAGTGAACACCCGCAAAATTCACCCCTCCACTTT	CASSEHPQNSPLHF	TRBV10-1	-	14	TRBJ1-6	-
TGCGCCAGCAGCGGGACAGGGGGATCTTGGGGCTACACCTTC	CASSGTGGSWGYTF	TRBV5-1	TRBD1	14	TRBJ1-2	-
TGTGCCAGCAGTCTCAGGGCCAATCAGCCCCAGCATTTT	CASSLRANQPQHF	TRBV12-3/TRBV12-4	-	13	TRBJ1-5	once
TGTGCCAGCAGGGAGGACGGATTAAGGAATGAAAAACTGTTTTTT	CASREDGLRNEKLFF	TRBV2	-	15	TRBJ1-4	-
TGTGCCAGCAGCGTAGCTACTGGGGGAGGTCAGGAGACCCAGTACTTC	CASSVATGGGQETQYF	TRBV9	-	16	TRBJ2-5	-
TGTGCCAGCCGCGGGGGCTTCTCCTACGAGCAGTACTTC	CASRGGFSYEQYF	TRBV18	-	13	TRBJ2-7	-
TGCGCCAGCAGCGCCCGGGCGGGGGGGGCGGACTCACCCCTCCACTTT	CASSARAGGADSPLHF	TRBV5-1	-	16	TRBJ1-6	-
TGTGCCAGTAGTATATCATTCCACGGTCAGCCCCAGCATTTT	CASSISFHGQPQHF	TRBV19	-	14	TRBJ1-5	-
TGTGCCAGCTCTCCACAGTCCCCTGGGGCCACAGATACGCAGTATTTT	CASSPQSPGATDTQYF	TRBV18	-	16	TRBJ2-3	-
TGTGCCAGCAGCGTGGCCGGGACAGGGCGTCGCGAGCAGTTCTTC	CASSVAGTGRREQFF	TRBV3-1/TRBV3-2	TRBD1	15	TRBJ2-1	-
TGTGCCAGCAGTTACAAGGGGTATAATTCACCCCTCCACTTT	CASSYKGYNSPLHF	TRBV6-6	-	14	TRBJ1-6	once
TGTGCCAGCAGGGACAGGGGGTACGAGCAGTACTTC	CASRDRGYEQYF	TRBV6-5	TRBD1	12	TRBJ2-7	once
TGTGCCAGCAGGCCCAGGGTAGCGGTGGCTGAAGCTTTCTTT	CASRPRVAVAEAFF	TRBV2	-	14	TRBJ1-1	-
TGTGCCAGCAGCCCCGCTGGTTCCCTAGCCTACAATGAGCAGTTCTTC	CASSPAGSLAYNEQFF	TRBV5-6	-	16	TRBJ2-1	once
TGTGCCAGCAGCTTGGACAGATCCGGAAACACCATATATTTT	CASSLDRSGNTIYF	TRBV5-6	-	14	TRBJ1-3	-
TGTGCCAGCAGCGCCGGGACAGGGCAAATTAACTATGGCTACACCTTC	CASSAGTGQINYGYTF	TRBV9	TRBD1	16	TRBJ1-2	-
TGTGCCAGCACCCGTAGCGGCCAAGAGACCCAGTACTTC	CASTRSGQETQYF	TRBV2	-	13	TRBJ2-5	-
TGTGCCAGCAGAGGCGCCCAGGTTACTGGAAACACCATATATTTT	CASRGAQVTGNTIYF	TRBV6-5	-	15	TRBJ1-3	-
TGTGCCAGCAGCTTCTTAGGTGACAGGGATTCGACCCAGTACTTC	CASSFLGDRDSTQYF	TRBV5-5	TRBD1	15	TRBJ2-5	-
TGCGCCAGCAGCCCGGGGACAGAGAACACCGGGGAGCTGTTTTTT	CASSPGTENTGELFF	TRBV4-1	TRBD1	15	TRBJ2-2	few
TGTGCCAGCTCACTTTTACAGGGGGCAACAGATACGCAGTATTTT	CASSLLQGATDTQYF	TRBV18	TRBD1	15	TRBJ2-3	-
TGTGCCAGCAGTTACTCGGCAGGAAGCTCCTACGAGCAGTACTTC	CASSYSAGSSYEQYF	TRBV6-5	-	15	TRBJ2-7	-
TGCAGTGCTAGCAGGGACACTGAAGCTTTCTTT	CSASRDTEAFF	TRBV20-1	-	11	TRBJ1-1	-
TGCGCCAGCAGTCCCGGGACAGGGTCCGGAAACACCATATATTTT	CASSPGTGSGNTIYF	TRBV5-1	TRBD1	15	TRBJ1-3	once
TGTGCCAGCTCACAGGGGGCGGACACTGAAGCTTTCTTT	CASSQGADTEAFF	TRBV18	TRBD1	13	TRBJ1-1	-
TGTGCCAGCAGCCCCGACAGGGCTCCCGGGGAGCTGTTTTTT	CASSPDRAPGELFF	TRBV7-2	TRBD1	14	TRBJ2-2	once
TGTGCCAGCAGCTTAATAACTAGCGCGCCAAGTACCGGGGAGCTGTTTTTT	CASSLITSAPSTGELFF	TRBV11-2	TRBD2	17	TRBJ2-2	-
TGTGCCAGCATTGGCGGGAGAAATCAGCCCCAGCATTTT	CASIGGRNQPQHF	TRBV6-5	-	13	TRBJ1-5	-
TGTGCCAGCGTCGCTCAGGGGGCCTACACCGGGGAGCTGTTTTTT	CASVAQGAYTGELFF	TRBV2	TRBD1	15	TRBJ2-2	-
TGTGCCAGCAGCGGCGGGCGGGAGCAGTACTTC	CASSGGREQYF	TRBV28	-	11	TRBJ2-7	-
TGTGCCAGCAGCGCCCGACTAGCGGGAGTTTTTAATGAGCAGTTCTTC	CASSARLAGVFNEQFF	TRBV11-2	TRBD2	16	TRBJ2-1	few
TGTGCCAGCAGCCAAGGACACCGGGCAACTAATGAAAAACTGTTTTTT	CASSQGHRATNEKLFF	TRBV11-2	-	16	TRBJ1-4	-
TGCAGTGCTAGAGATCCGAGGGTCGCTTTCTTT	CSARDPRVAFF	TRBV20-1	-	11	TRBJ1-1	-
TGTGCCAGCTCACCACCCGGGGGGGCTACCTACAATGAGCAGTTCTTC	CASSPPGGATYNEQFF	TRBV18	TRBD2	16	TRBJ2-1	once
TGTGCCAGCAGCCAAGAGGCGGGTTATGGCTACACCTTC	CASSQEAGYGYTF	TRBV3-1/TRBV3-2	-	13	TRBJ1-2	-
TGTGCCAGCAGCTTAGGACAGACCATTAATGAAAAACTGTTTTTT	CASSLGQTINEKLFF	TRBV11-2	-	15	TRBJ1-4	-
TGCAGAGCTATGAGGAGGGGCGAGGAAAAACTGTTTTTT	CRAMRRGEEKLFF	TRBV29-1	-	13	TRBJ1-4	-
TGCGCCAGCAGTGGGACAGCCGATGAGACCCAGTACTTC	CASSGTADETQYF	TRBV10-1	-	13	TRBJ2-5	-
TGTGCCATCAGTGTTGGTAGCTCTCTATTAGAGACCCAGTACTTC	CAISVGSSLLETQYF	TRBV10-3	-	15	TRBJ2-5	-
TGCAGCGCTGCCGGGCAGGGGGTGTATGGCTACACCTTC	CSAAGQGVYGYTF	TRBV29-1	TRBD1	13	TRBJ1-2	-
TGCAGCGGTTTTAGACTCGCCTCCTACAATGAGCAGTTCTTC	CSGFRLASYNEQFF	TRBV29-1	-	14	TRBJ2-1	-
TGTGCCAGCAGCCAAGATTATCAGTTCTCCCACGAGCAGTACTTC	CASSQDYQFSHEQYF	TRBV3-1/TRBV3-2	-	15	TRBJ2-7	once
TGTGCCAGCAGGCCAAGGGGGACTGGGGCCAACGTCCTGACTTTC	CASRPRGTGANVLTF	TRBV6-5	-	15	TRBJ2-6	-
TGTGCCATCCGCGGGGTGGGGGACGAGCAGTACTTC	CAIRGVGDEQYF	TRBV10-3	-	12	TRBJ2-7	few
TGTGCCAGCAGCTGGAGCCAGGGAAACACCGGGGAGCTGTTTTTT	CASSWSQGNTGELFF	TRBV7-6	-	15	TRBJ2-2	-